These 25 T cell receptor beta chains share one sample of origin, sequenced in a study of patients and donors after allogeneic stem cell transplantation. TCRdb re-called the RT-PCR reads with MiXCR, one entry per CDR3 protein. This sample has about 410,000 distinct CDR3 sequences, with about a sixth found just once. Sequences were obtained from blood, either unsorted or a sorted T cell fraction (not recorded which). These receptors were collected from a human donor who was either an allogeneic HSCT recipient or a stem cell or donor lymphocyte infusion donor (not recorded which). It is not recorded whose cells these are; they may come from a transplant donor.

This clonotype was counted many times. The chain couples TRBV25-1 to TRBJ1-1; TRBD1 is a possible D gene (5 bases). V was clipped by 4 bases and J by 1 base, with 7 bases between them. The CDR3 runs to 13 residues. Germline-derived CDR1 and CDR2 are MGHDK and SYGVNS. The CDR3 protein is CASSAGQNTEAFF. As DNA, the CDR3 is TGTGCCAGCAGTGCCGGACAGAACACTGAAGCTTTCTTT. Together with reference TRBV25-1 and TRBJ1-1, the CDR3 gives the full variable domain: EADIYQTPRYLVIGTGKKITLECSQTMGHDKMYWYQQDPGMELHLIHYSYGVNSTEKGDLSSESTVSRIRTEHFPLTLESARPSHTSQYLCASSAGQNTEAFFGQGTRLTVV.

This clonotype was observed a handful of times. V is TRBV25-1 and J is TRBJ1-4, with 7 bases identical to TRBD1. The CDR3 length is 13 residues. V trimming: 4 bases; J trimming: 8 bases; junction bases outside the gene matches: 4. Germline-derived CDR1 and CDR2 are MGHDK and SYGVNS. The CDR3 is CASSGQGLEKLFF. As DNA, the CDR3 is TGTGCCAGCAGTGGACAGGGTTTGGAAAAACTGTTTTTT. The full variable domain, with the rest looked up from reference TRBV25-1 and TRBJ1-4, is EADIYQTPRYLVIGTGKKITLECSQTMGHDKMYWYQQDPGMELHLIHYSYGVNSTEKGDLSSESTVSRIRTEHFPLTLESARPSHTSQYLCASSGQGLEKLFFGSGTQLSVL.

This clonotype was found a few times. The chain carries TRBV20-1 and TRBJ2-7; the match to TRBD1 covers 9 bases. Germline loops: CDR1 DFQATT, CDR2 SNEGSKA (reference sequence). This CDR3 comprises 11 residues. V lost 5 bases and J lost 4; bases outside the gene matches: 0. CDR3 sequence reads: CSAGQGYEQYF. CDR3 DNA sequence: TGCAGTGCTGGACAGGGGTACGAGCAGTACTTC.

Only a few counts were recorded for this clonotype. The chain links TRBV10-3 to TRBJ2-1, with D perhaps TRBD2 (5 bases). This CDR3 is built from 16 residues. Germline CDR1 and CDR2: ENHRY and SYGVKD. Trimming removed 4 bases at V and 6 bases at J, with 19 bases between. Written as DNA, the CDR3 is TGTGCCATCAGTGTGAGCGGCTCCGGCACCCTCAATGAGCAGTTCTTC. Its translation: CAISVSGSGTLNEQFF.

In its sample, this clonotype was seen a few times. The chain links TRBV2 to TRBJ2-7; D is unclear. The germline V gene encodes CDR1 SNHLY and CDR2 FYNNEI. V shed 4 bases and J shed 5 bases, with 15 bases lying between them. The CDR3 covers 14 residues. Written as DNA, the CDR3 is TGTGCCAGCAGTGGGGCAGGAACCGAGGACGAGCAGTACTTC. This codes for CASSGAGTEDEQYF.

Only a few counts were recorded for this clonotype. J is TRBJ1-1 and V is TRBV20-1; TRBD1 agrees at 8 bases. J was trimmed by 5 bases and V by 2 bases; bases with no gene match: 7. This CDR3 is built from 14 residues. CDR1 and CDR2 (germline): DFQATT, SNEGSKA (reference sequence). CDR3 nucleotide sequence: TGCAGTGCTAGACACGGAAACAGGGGGACTGAAGCTTTCTTT. Encoded protein: CSARHGNRGTEAFF.

This clonotype showed up just a few times. V is TRBV20-1 and J is TRBJ2-2, with D possibly matching TRBD1 (5 bases). Germline V lookup: CDR1 DFQATT, CDR2 SNEGSKA (reference sequence). The CDR3 extends over 15 amino acids. Trimming cost V 3 bases and J 5 bases, with 16 bases left between them. The CDR3 DNA follows: TGCAGTGCTAGTAGGGGTCCTCCAGGGACCGGGGAGCTGTTTTTT. Translation gives CSASRGPPGTGELFF.

This clonotype has a handful of counts. The chain links TRBV7-3 to TRBJ2-5; D is unclear. Germline CDR1 is SGHTA and CDR2 is FQGTGA. The ends were cut back, 5 bases at V and 7 bases at J, with 11 bases in the middle. The CDR3 sequence is 12 residues long. The CDR3 coding sequence is TGTGCCAGCAGCGGGTCTTCTGGGACCCAGTACTTC. Translation gives CASSGSSGTQYF. Based on the CDR3 plus reference TRBV7-3 and TRBJ2-5, the full variable domain is GAGVSQTPSNKVTEKGKYVELRCDPISGHTALYWYRQSLGQGPEFLIYFQGTGAADDSGLPNDRFFAVRPEGSVSTLKIQRTERGDSAVYLCASSGSSGTQYFGPGTRLLVL.

The genes are TRBV5-6 and TRBJ1-3; TRBD1 matches 7 bases. CDR1 and CDR2 (germline): SGHDT, YYEEEE. V gave up 4 bases and J gave up 7 bases; unmatched junction bases: 5. This CDR3 has 13 residues. This chain's CDR3 is CASSTGQDNTIYF. The CDR3 DNA sequence: TGTGCCAGCAGCACAGGACAGGACAACACCATATATTTT.

Many counts were recorded for this clonotype. The chain links TRBV7-9 to TRBJ1-1; D is undetermined. The V end lost 4 bases, the J end lost 0 bases, and 9 bases lay between the germline ends. The CDR3 is 14 residues long. Germline V CDR1 and CDR2: SEHNR, FQNEAQ (reference sequence). In nucleotides, the CDR3 is TGTGCCAGCAGCTCGACCCACATGAACACTGAAGCTTTCTTT. Amino acids: CASSSTHMNTEAFF. Drawing the rest from reference TRBV7-9 and TRBJ1-1, the complete variable domain is DTGVSQNPRHKITKRGQNVTFRCDPISEHNRLYWYRQTLGQGPEFLTYFQNEAQLEKSRLLSDRFSAERPKGSFSTLEIQRTEQGDSAMYLCASSSTHMNTEAFFGQGTRLTVV.

Ten or more counts support this clonotype. The chain employs TRBV28 and TRBJ2-7, with D maybe TRBD2 (5 bases). CDR3 size: 15 residues. CDR1 and CDR2 from the germline V gene are MDHEN and SYDVKM. Trimming took 2 bases from V and 2 from J, leaving 13 bases between them. CDR3 DNA sequence: TGTGCCAGCAGTTTAATGGGCGGGCCACCCTACGAGCAGTACTTC. Translated: CASSLMGGPPYEQYF. Full variable domain (outside the CDR3, taken from reference TRBV28 and TRBJ2-7): DVKVTQSSRYLVKRTGEKVFLECVQDMDHENMFWYRQDPGLGLRLIYFSYDVKMKEKGDIPEGYSVSREKKERFSLILESASTNQTSMYLCASSLMGGPPYEQYFGPGTRLTVT.

This clonotype appeared a few times. J is TRBJ1-4 and V is TRBV7-2, with a weak D call TRBD1 (6 bases). The germline gives CDR1 SGHTA, CDR2 FQGNSA. CDR3 size: 16 residues. V dropped 5 bases and J dropped 0 bases, with 13 bases sitting between them. In DNA form, the CDR3 reads TGTGCCAGCAGCCGCGACAGGATTGCAACTAATGAAAAACTGTTTTTT. Protein product: CASSRDRIATNEKLFF.

This clonotype was observed a handful of times. V gene TRBV28 combines with J gene TRBJ1-2; D not resolved. There are 14 residues in the CDR3. Germline V gene data show CDR1 as MDHEN and CDR2 as SYDVKM. Trimming took off 4 bases at V and 4 bases at J, with 13 bases between the two ends. DNA of the CDR3: TGTGCCAGCAGTTATTACTCTCCGCCCTATGGCTACACCTTC. Protein: CASSYYSPPYGYTF.

The J gene is TRBJ2-1, the V gene TRBV11-1; 16 bases map to TRBD2. This CDR3 has 18 amino acids. Germline loops: CDR1 SGHAT, CDR2 FQDESV (reference sequence). With 5 bases clipped from V and 5 bases from J, the junction kept 9 bases outside the gene matches. Here the CDR3 reads CASSLGTSGRAPHNEQFF. Written as DNA, the CDR3 is TGTGCCAGCAGCCTCGGGACTAGCGGGAGGGCCCCCCACAATGAGCAGTTCTTC.

This clonotype showed up just a few times. The chain recombines TRBV7-8 with TRBJ1-5; TRBD1 matches 11 bases. The CDR3 totals 15 residues. The V and J ends lost 5 bases and 4 bases, in that order; junction bases with no gene match: 4. From germline, CDR1 is SGHVS and CDR2 FQNEAQ. Here the CDR3 DNA reads TGTGCCAGCAGCCACGGGACAGGGGGGAATCAGCCCCAGCATTTT. Translating it yields CASSHGTGGNQPQHF.

This CDR3 is CASSLWGAWNYGYTF. The CDR3 nucleotides are TGTGCCAGCAGTCTATGGGGGGCCTGGAACTATGGCTACACCTTC. This chain links TRBV11-2 with TRBJ1-2, with D possibly matching TRBD1 (6 bases). The V end lost 6 bases, the J end lost 2 bases, and 16 bases lay between the germline ends. The V gene's germline CDR1 is SGHAT and CDR2 FQNNGV. The CDR3 contains 15 residues.

Many counts were recorded for this clonotype. This chain links TRBV4-2 with TRBJ2-5; either TRBD1 or TRBD2 may supply D (5 bases each). CDR1 LGHNA and CDR2 YNFKEQ come from the germline V gene. Trimming removed 3 bases at V and 0 bases at J, with 17 bases between. The length of the CDR3 is 17 residues. The CDR3 region is CASSHSRDASYQETQYF. CDR3 bases: TGTGCCAGCAGCCACTCCCGGGACGCAAGTTACCAAGAGACCCAGTACTTC.

V usage is TRBV20-1 and J usage is TRBJ1-1, with a weak D call TRBD1 (6 bases). Trimming left V 6 bases short and J 5 bases short, with 16 bases between. This CDR3 comprises 13 residues. Germline V gene sequence: CDR1 DFQATT, CDR2 SNEGSKA (reference sequence). The CDR3 reads CSAKDRKVTEAFF. The CDR3 region has the DNA TGCAGTGCCAAAGACAGGAAGGTAACTGAAGCTTTCTTT.

This clonotype was seen a handful of times. The V gene is TRBV7-9, the J gene TRBJ2-2; D gene uncertain. The CDR3 loop spans 13 amino acids. V lost 5 bases and J lost 6, with 10 bases in between. CDR1 is SEHNR and CDR2 is FQNEAQ in the germline V gene (reference sequence). CDR3 nucleotide sequence: TGTGCCAGCAGCCCACAAATGGCCGGGGAGCTGTTTTTT. This codes for CASSPQMAGELFF.

The J gene is TRBJ1-5, the V gene TRBV11-2; no definite D call. There are 13 residues in the CDR3. The V end lost 1 base, the J end lost 3 bases, and 4 bases lay between the germline ends. Germline V gene sequence: CDR1 SGHAT, CDR2 FQNNGV. Here the CDR3 reads CASSLANNQPQHF. In DNA, the CDR3 is TGTGCCAGCAGCTTAGCTAACAATCAGCCCCAGCATTTT.

This clonotype was recorded many times. The rearrangement links TRBV24-1 to TRBJ2-1, with 9 nucleotides matching TRBD2. V lost 0 bases and J lost 6; bases outside the gene matches: 8. Germline V lookup: CDR1 KGHDR, CDR2 SFDVKD. The CDR3 contains 17 residues. The CDR3 sequence: CATSDLQGLAAANEQFF. CDR3 DNA: TGTGCCACCAGTGATTTGCAGGGACTAGCAGCCGCCAATGAGCAGTTCTTC.

The chain combines TRBV5-1 with TRBJ1-1, with 8 bases lining up with TRBD1. Germline loops: CDR1 SGHRS, CDR2 YFSETQ. The V gene end was trimmed by 2 bases and the J gene end by 1 base; junction bases not matched to a gene: 16. This CDR3 is 19 amino acids long. The CDR3 region is CASSFRTGRTWTSNTEAFF. CDR3 sequence (DNA): TGCGCCAGCAGCTTCCGGACAGGGCGCACTTGGACTTCGAACACTGAAGCTTTCTTT. Looking up the rest from reference TRBV5-1 and TRBJ1-1 gives the full variable domain: KAGVTQTPRYLIKTRGQQVTLSCSPISGHRSVSWYQQTPGQGLQFLFEYFSETQRNKGNFPGRFSGRQFSNSRSEMNVSTLELGDSALYLCASSFRTGRTWTSNTEAFFGQGTRLTVV.

This clonotype was seen only a few times. This chain connects TRBV9 to TRBJ2-7, with D possibly being TRBD1 (6 bases). CDR1 is SGDLS, CDR2 YYNGEE, per germline. The CDR3 loop spans 14 amino acids. V was cut by 1 base and J by 4 bases, with 12 bases left in between. CDR3 protein: CASSVRDTVYEQYF. CDR3 DNA: TGTGCCAGCAGCGTACGGGACACGGTATACGAGCAGTACTTC.

This clonotype was counted a few times. The chain joins TRBV29-1 to TRBJ2-6, with D perhaps TRBD1 (6 bases). The ends were cut back, 0 bases at V and 3 bases at J, with 9 bases in the middle. This CDR3 region has 15 residues. CDR1 is SQVTM and CDR2 is ANQGSEA in the germline V gene. CDR3 in amino acids: CSVEEQGLGANVLTF. The CDR3, as DNA: TGCAGCGTTGAAGAGCAGGGGCTTGGGGCCAACGTCCTGACTTTC.

This sequence joins TRBV25-1 and TRBJ1-1; tentatively, D is TRBD1 (6 bases). This CDR3 is built from 15 residues. V gave up 7 bases and J gave up 1 base, with 16 bases separating them. The V gene's germline CDR1 is MGHDK and CDR2 SYGVNS. The CDR3 reads CASTYGGRGNTEAFF. Written as DNA, the CDR3 is TGTGCCAGCACCTATGGGGGCCGGGGGAACACTGAAGCTTTCTTT.